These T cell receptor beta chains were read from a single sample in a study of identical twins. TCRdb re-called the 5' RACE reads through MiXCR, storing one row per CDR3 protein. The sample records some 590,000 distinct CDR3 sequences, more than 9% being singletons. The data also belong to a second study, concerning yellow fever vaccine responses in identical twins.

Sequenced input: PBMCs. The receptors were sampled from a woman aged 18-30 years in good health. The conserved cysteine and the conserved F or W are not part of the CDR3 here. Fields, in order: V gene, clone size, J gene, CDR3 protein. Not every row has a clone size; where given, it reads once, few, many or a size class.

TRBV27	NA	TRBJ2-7	ASSDTTSYEQY
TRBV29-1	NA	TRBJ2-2	SVLTGDESNTGELF
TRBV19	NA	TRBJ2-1	ASARQGKTLGDFNEQF
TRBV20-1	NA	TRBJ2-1	SATHRGSYNEQF
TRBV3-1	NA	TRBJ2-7	ASSQTLRTGNSYEQY
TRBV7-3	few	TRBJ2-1	ASSPLTGGEYNEQF
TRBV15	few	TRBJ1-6	ATSRLISSPLH
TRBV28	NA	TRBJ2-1	ASRGGKFEQF
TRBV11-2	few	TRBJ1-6	ASSLGTGFSPLH
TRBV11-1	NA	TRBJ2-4	ASSLVAAGGSIAKNIQY